The source of this T cell receptor beta chain is a study of OX40 agonist ivuxolimab in advanced cancers. In the study overall: The patients received agonistic anti-OX40 (CD134) antibody ivuxolimab. Three dose-escalation patients had partial responses: one with hepatocellular carcinoma and two with cutaneous melanoma. Intravenous ivuxolimab at 0.01 to 10 mg/kg was given to patients every 2 weeks.

The table came from immunoSEQ multiplex PCR; TCRdb's copy has only in-frame clones and leaves some out. The sample lists around 62,000 clones, approximately 80% occurring once. Trimming removed 5 bases from V and 2 bases from J; junction bases left unmatched: 4. CDR3 length equals 14 residues. Germline CDR1 reads GTSNPN; CDR2 reads SVGIG (reference sequence). Overall study findings and caveats: Partly responding patients at 0.1-3.0 mg/kg showed some of the smallest clonal expansion.

A single count supports this clone. Its target is not known. Sample: CD4+ or CD8+ T cells sorted from blood, taken in a trial of the OX40 agonist ivuxolimab. This chain connects TRBV30 to TRBJ2-3; 10 bases line up with TRBD2. This TCR derives from an adult with an advanced solid tumor such as melanoma, head and neck, liver or kidney cancer. Here the CDR3 DNA reads TGTGCCTGGGGGACTAGCGTTAACACAGATACGCAGTATTTT. It is translated as CAWGTSVNTDTQYF.